The 5 T cell receptor beta chains below come from one sample, sequenced in a study of cytomegalovirus exposure and HLA in healthy donors. The PCR ran on 60 Vbeta and 13 Jbeta primers. Data came from immunoSEQ multiplex PCR; TCRdb stores just in-frame clones and leaves some out. In the table there are under 300,000 clones, 81% of which are singletons. The sample was PBMCs. These receptors were obtained from an older woman in good health and CMV-seropositive.

The chain carries TRBV19 and TRBJ2-3; 8 positions agree with TRBD1. CDR1 LNHDA and CDR2 SQIVND come from the germline V gene (reference sequence). There are 16 residues in the CDR3. The ends lost 6 bases at V and 4 bases at J; junction bases unmatched: 12. CDR3 DNA sequence: TGTGCCAGTAGGCCCGTCCCCAGGGGGCGATCAGATACGCAGTATTTT. Its protein is CASRPVPRGRSDTQYF.

The V gene is TRBV10-2, the J gene TRBJ1-6; D not resolved. Trimming removed 1 base at V and 14 bases at J, with 15 bases between. The CDR3 covers 14 residues. Germline CDR1 WSHSY, CDR2 SAAADI. CDR3 protein: CASSEFVSRSSLHF. The CDR3 DNA reads TGCGCCAGCAGTGAGTTCGTCAGCCGGAGTTCCCTCCACTTT.

The chain couples TRBV5-1 to TRBJ2-5, with no clear D. This CDR3 contains 13 residues. Per the germline V gene, CDR1 is SGHRS and CDR2 is YFSETQ. The V end lost 4 bases, the J end lost 7 bases, and 14 bases lay between the germline ends. CDR3 protein: CASSLSASGTQYF. The CDR3 DNA follows: TGCGCCAGCAGCCTGTCAGCGTCGGGGACCCAGTACTTC.

This sequence joins TRBV15 and TRBJ2-7; the match to TRBD1 covers 7 bases. Germline V gene sequence: CDR1 LNHNV, CDR2 YYDKDF (reference sequence). Unmatched junction bases numbered 13, after V lost 5 bases and J lost 3 bases. CDR3 length: 16 residues. CDR3 region: CATSRSRGTVIYEQYF. The CDR3 DNA sequence: TGTGCCACCAGCCGAAGCAGGGGGACAGTGATCTACGAGCAGTACTTC.

The chain carries TRBV7-8 and TRBJ2-2, with D possibly TRBD1 on 5 matching bases. Germline V CDR1 and CDR2: SGHVS, FQNEAQ. V lost 5 bases, J lost 0 bases, and 13 bases lay in between. The CDR3 has 16 amino acids. CDR3 bases: TGTGCCAGCAGCCGAATGACAGTAGCGAACACCGGGGAGCTGTTTTTT. Translating it yields CASSRMTVANTGELFF.